The entry below describes one T cell receptor (beta chain). These data come from a study of cytomegalovirus exposure and HLA in healthy donors. Germline CDR1 reads MRHNA; CDR2 reads SNTAGT. The CDR3 is 16 amino acids. V gave up 8 bases and J gave up 0 bases; unmatched junction bases: 10. Researchers ran the PCR with 60 Vbeta and 13 Jbeta primers. Using immunoSEQ multiplex PCR, the repertoire was profiled, and TCRdb retains in-frame clones only, with some absent. In the table there are around 200,000 clones, around four fifths of which are singletons. The material sequenced was PBMCs. This TCR was sampled from an older woman in good health and CMV-seropositive. The rearrangement links TRBV6-4 to TRBJ2-3; 8 positions match TRBD2. CDR3: CASSLTGLDSTDTQYF. The DNA of the CDR3 is TGTGCCAGCTCACTAACGGGACTAGATAGCACAGATACGCAGTATTTT.